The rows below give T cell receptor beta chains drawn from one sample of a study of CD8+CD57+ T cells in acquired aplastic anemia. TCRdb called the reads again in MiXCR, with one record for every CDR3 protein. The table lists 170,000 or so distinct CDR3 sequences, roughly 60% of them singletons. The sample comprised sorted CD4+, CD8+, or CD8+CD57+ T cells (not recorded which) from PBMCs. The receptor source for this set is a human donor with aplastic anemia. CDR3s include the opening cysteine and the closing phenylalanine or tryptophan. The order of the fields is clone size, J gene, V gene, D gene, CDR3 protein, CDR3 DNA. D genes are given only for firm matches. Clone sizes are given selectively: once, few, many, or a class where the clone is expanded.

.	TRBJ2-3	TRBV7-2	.	CASSYSTSLDTQYF	TGTGCCAGCAGCTATTCGACTAGTTTAGATACGCAGTATTTT
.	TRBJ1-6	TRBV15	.	CAASRETGGDSPLHF	TGTGCCGCCAGCAGAGAAACGGGAGGGGATTCACCCCTCCACTTT
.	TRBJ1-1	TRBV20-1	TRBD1	CSADPRGVNTEAFF	TGCAGTGCCGACCCCAGGGGGGTGAACACTGAAGCTTTCTTT
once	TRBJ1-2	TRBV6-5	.	CASSYSDRYYGYTF	TGTGCCAGCAGTTACTCAGACAGGTACTATGGCTACACCTTC
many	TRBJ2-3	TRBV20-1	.	CSAKTDTQYF	TGCAGTGCCAAGACAGATACGCAGTATTTT
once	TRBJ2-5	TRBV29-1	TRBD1	CSVSLPGGQETQYF	TGCAGCGTGTCCCTCCCAGGGGGTCAAGAGACCCAGTACTTC
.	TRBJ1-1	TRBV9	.	CASSVGDWAAVRDF	TGTGCCAGCAGCGTAGGCGATTGGGCCGCCGTTCGGGACTTT
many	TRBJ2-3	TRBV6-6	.	CASRTGDTQYF	TGTGCCAGCAGAACAGGAGATACGCAGTATTTT
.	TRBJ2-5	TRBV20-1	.	CSARVGLAQETQYF	TGCAGTGCTAGAGTAGGTCTAGCCCAAGAGACCCAGTACTTC
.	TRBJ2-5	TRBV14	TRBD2	CASSQLAGLGETQYF	TGTGCCAGCAGCCAACTAGCGGGACTTGGTGAGACCCAGTACTTC
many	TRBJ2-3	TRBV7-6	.	CASSLGGETDTQYF	TGTGCCAGCAGCTTAGGGGGAGAAACAGATACGCAGTATTTT